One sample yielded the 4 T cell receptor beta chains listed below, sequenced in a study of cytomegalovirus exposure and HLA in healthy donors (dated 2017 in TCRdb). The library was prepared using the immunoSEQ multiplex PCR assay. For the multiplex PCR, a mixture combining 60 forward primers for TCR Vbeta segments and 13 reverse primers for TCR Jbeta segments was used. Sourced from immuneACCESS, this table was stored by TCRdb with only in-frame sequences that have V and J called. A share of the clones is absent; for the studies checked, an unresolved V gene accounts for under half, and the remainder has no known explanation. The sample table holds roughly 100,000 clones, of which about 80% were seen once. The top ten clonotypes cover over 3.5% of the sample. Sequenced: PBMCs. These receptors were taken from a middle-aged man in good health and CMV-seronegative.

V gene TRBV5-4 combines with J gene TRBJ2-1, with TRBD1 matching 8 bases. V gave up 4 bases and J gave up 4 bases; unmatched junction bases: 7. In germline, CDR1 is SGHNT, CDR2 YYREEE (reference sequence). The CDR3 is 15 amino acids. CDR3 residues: CASSPGTGPYNEQFF. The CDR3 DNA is TGTGCCAGCAGCCCCGGGACAGGTCCATACAATGAGCAGTTCTTC.

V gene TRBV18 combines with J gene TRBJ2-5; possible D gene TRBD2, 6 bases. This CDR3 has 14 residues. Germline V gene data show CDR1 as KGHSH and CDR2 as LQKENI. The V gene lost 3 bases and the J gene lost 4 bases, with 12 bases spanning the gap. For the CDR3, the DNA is TGTGCCAGCTCACCCCTAGCGAGAGGAGAGACCCAGTACTTC. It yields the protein CASSPLARGETQYF.

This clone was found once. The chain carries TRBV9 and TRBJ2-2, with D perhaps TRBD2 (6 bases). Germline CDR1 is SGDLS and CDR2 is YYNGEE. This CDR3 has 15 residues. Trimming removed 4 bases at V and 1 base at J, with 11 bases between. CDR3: CASSPRLGNTGELFF. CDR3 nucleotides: TGTGCCAGCAGCCCCCGACTAGGGAACACCGGGGAGCTGTTTTTT.

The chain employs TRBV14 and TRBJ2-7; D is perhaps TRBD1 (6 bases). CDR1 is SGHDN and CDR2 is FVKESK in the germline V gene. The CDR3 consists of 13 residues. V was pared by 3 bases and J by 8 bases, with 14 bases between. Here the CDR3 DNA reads TGTGCCAGCAGCCAGGTCCTCCGGGACAAGCAGTACTTC. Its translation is CASSQVLRDKQYF. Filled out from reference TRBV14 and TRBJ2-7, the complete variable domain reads EAGVTQFPSHSVIEKGQTVTLRCDPISGHDNLYWYRRVMGKEIKFLLHFVKESKQDESGMPNNRFLAERTGGTYSTLKVQPAELEDSGVYFCASSQVLRDKQYFGPGTRLTVT.